Detailed here is one T cell receptor (beta chain). No antigen is known for it. Ten immunoSEQ deep assay plates were used to sequence the DNA of unsorted PBMCs. Profiled with immunoSEQ multiplex PCR; TCRdb holds only in-frame clones, not every one. The sample gives about 520,000 clones, about 78% of which show up once; more than 10% is in the top ten. The CDR3 extends over 16 amino acids. With 1 base clipped from V and 8 bases from J, the junction kept 9 bases outside the gene matches. CDR1 LGHNA and CDR2 YSLEER come from the germline V gene. This sample stems from a study of shared clonotypes between healthy human individuals. At the level of the study: Donor composition was a couple of women and three men, aged 18 to 49.

Notes on the study in general: Genetic and exposure-history diversity was limited by the small donor number.

The clonotype was recovered from a woman in her 40s in good health. Some clones in this sample may be carry-over from other donors' samples. The V call is TRBV4-3, the J call TRBJ2-3, with TRBD2 matching over 10 bases. Sequenced material: PBMCs. The CDR3 here is CASSQVYGTSVFTQYF. The DNA for the CDR3 is TGCGCCAGCAGCCAAGTTTATGGGACTAGCGTATTTACGCAGTATTTT.